Following are 27 T cell receptor beta chains from one sample sequenced in a study of blood T cell repertoires in COVID-19. Method: immunoSEQ multiplex PCR; TCRdb's copy keeps in-frame clones and lacks some. The repertoire consists of 200,000 or so clones, with 89% occurring once and the leading ten covering around 6%. The sample taken for sequencing was peripheral blood. The receptors derive from a man between 60 and 70 years old who had recovered from COVID-19.

The rearrangement uses TRBV5-6 and TRBJ2-3; TRBD2 agrees at 13 bases. Trimming cost V 0 bases and J 6 bases; bases outside gene matches: 7. The CDR3 is 17 amino acids. Germline assignment: CDR1 SGHDT and CDR2 YYEEEE. The CDR3 loop reads CASSLALLAGGRDTQYF. CDR3 bases: TGTGCCAGCAGCTTGGCCCTACTAGCGGGAGGGAGGGATACGCAGTATTTT.

CDR3 in amino acids: CASNQGAPHYGYTF. In nucleotides, the CDR3 is TGTGCCAGCAACCAGGGGGCGCCCCATTATGGCTACACCTTC. The genes are TRBV25-1 and TRBJ1-2; TRBD1 agrees at 8 bases. CDR3 length: 14 amino acids. V was clipped by 7 bases and J by 5 bases; unmatched bases: 9. Looked up from germline, CDR1 is MGHDK and CDR2 is SYGVNS.

CDR3 in amino acids: CSVEGFVTGGPYGYTF. DNA of the CDR3: TGCAGCGTTGAGGGGTTCGTGACAGGGGGCCCCTATGGCTACACCTTC. The chain uses TRBV29-1 and TRBJ1-2; 10 bases align to TRBD1. The CDR3 has 16 amino acids. Germline V gene data show CDR1 as SQVTM and CDR2 as ANQGSEA. The trim removed 3 bases at V and 4 bases at J, leaving 11 bases unmatched.

The J gene is TRBJ1-5, the V gene TRBV4-1; 9 bases are shared with TRBD1. The germline gives CDR1 MGHRA, CDR2 YSYEKL. This CDR3 region has 16 residues. V shed 3 bases, J shed 0 bases, and the junction held 3 bases outside the gene matches. CDR3 DNA: TGCGCCAGCAGCCAGAGGACAGGGGATAGCAATCAGCCCCAGCATTTT. Encoded protein: CASSQRTGDSNQPQHF.

The V gene is TRBV30, the J gene TRBJ1-3, with 8 bases matching TRBD1. Germline CDR1 is GTSNPN and CDR2 is SVGIG (reference sequence). This CDR3 region has 14 residues. V shed 5 bases and J 0 bases; nucleotides not matched to a gene: 3. Here the CDR3 DNA reads TGTGCCTGGGAAACAGGGGGCTCTGGAAACACCATATATTTT. Its translation is CAWETGGSGNTIYF.

The gene calls are TRBV19 and TRBJ1-5; 10 bases are a match to TRBD1. Germline CDR1 and CDR2: LNHDA and SQIVND (reference sequence). The CDR3 totals 16 residues. Trimming removed 6 bases from V and 1 base from J; junction bases left unmatched: 6. Written as DNA, the CDR3 is TGTGCCAGTAGCCCGGGACAGGGGATGAGCAATCAGCCCCAGCATTTT. It yields the protein CASSPGQGMSNQPQHF.

The chain employs TRBV6-5 and TRBJ2-7; 8 bases fit TRBD1. In germline, CDR1 is MNHEY, CDR2 SVGAGI. Losses at the gene ends were 10 bases for V and 3 bases for J; bases not matched to a gene: 14. The CDR3 has 15 residues. The CDR3 nucleotides read TGTGCCACCCAAAGGGGTTTAGGACAGGGCTACGAGCAGTACTTC. Protein: CATQRGLGQGYEQYF.

This rearrangement joins TRBV2 to TRBJ2-3; 8 bases are shared with TRBD2. The CDR3 runs to 13 residues. The germline CDR1 and CDR2 sequences are SNHLY and FYNNEI. Trimming took 3 bases from V and 6 from J; bases not matched to a gene: 2. DNA of the CDR3: TGTGCCAGCAGTGACGGGGGGGCCGATACGCAGTATTTT. Its translation: CASSDGGADTQYF.

The gene calls are TRBV5-1 and TRBJ2-7; D perhaps matches TRBD1 (6 bases). The CDR3 length is 15 residues. Deletions cut 4 bases from V and 3 bases from J, with 17 bases between. CDR1 is SGHRS, CDR2 YFSETQ, per germline. In DNA, the CDR3 is TGCGCCAGCAGCGTCCTGACAGGACCCCTCTACGAGCAGTACTTC. Encoded protein: CASSVLTGPLYEQYF. The entire variable domain, with the rest obtained from reference TRBV5-1 and TRBJ2-7, is as follows: KAGVTQTPRYLIKTRGQQVTLSCSPISGHRSVSWYQQTPGQGLQFLFEYFSETQRNKGNFPGRFSGRQFSNSRSEMNVSTLELGDSALYLCASSVLTGPLYEQYFGPGTRLTVT.

This clone was seen a handful of times. The CDR3 DNA reads as TGTGCCAGCAGCCCTGTATTACAGGGGGCGAAAGACGGGGAGCTGTTTTTT. Protein: CASSPVLQGAKDGELFF. The gene calls are TRBV3-1 (or the pseudogene TRBV3-2) and TRBJ2-2; 9 bases are a match to TRBD1. From germline, CDR1 is LGHDT and CDR2 YNNKEL (reference sequence). Trimming cost V 4 bases and J 7 bases; bases outside gene matches: 13. The CDR3 totals 17 residues.

V is TRBV7-6 and J is TRBJ2-2; possible D gene TRBD1, 6 bases. The ends were cut back, 1 base at V and 0 bases at J, with 9 bases in the middle. CDR3 length: 16 residues. Germline CDR1 and CDR2: SGHVS and FNYEAQ. CDR3: CASSLGGTTNTGELFF. For the CDR3, the DNA is TGTGCCAGCAGCTTAGGGGGGACAACGAACACCGGGGAGCTGTTTTTT.

The chain couples TRBV7-3 to TRBJ2-2; 8 bases agree with TRBD2. The germline V gene encodes CDR1 SGHTA and CDR2 FQGTGA. Trimming cost V 2 bases and J 7 bases; bases outside gene matches: 6. The CDR3 contains 15 residues. The chain's CDR3 is CASSLQAGAVGELFF. For the CDR3, the DNA is TGTGCCAGCAGCTTACAAGCGGGAGCGGTCGGGGAGCTGTTTTTT.

The chain uses TRBV11-3 and TRBJ2-7; D unclear. V shed 1 base and J shed 2 bases, with 12 bases lying between them. Germline V lookup: CDR1 SGHNT, CDR2 YENEEA. The CDR3 spans 15 residues. The CDR3 DNA reads as TGTGCCAGCAGCTTAGGGAGCAAAACCCCCTACGAGCAGTACTTC. Amino acids: CASSLGSKTPYEQYF. Variable domain in full (rest from reference TRBV11-3 and TRBJ2-7): EAGVVQSPRYKIIEKKQPVAFWCNPISGHNTLYWYLQNLGQGPELLIRYENEEAVDDSQLPKDRFSAERLKGVDSTLKIQPAELGDSAVYLCASSLGSKTPYEQYFGPGTRLTVT.

The CDR3 DNA sequence: TGTGCCAGTAGCAGATCCTACAATGAGCAGTTCTTC. It encodes CASSRSYNEQFF. The chain is built from TRBV19 and TRBJ2-1; D gene ambiguous. CDR3 length equals 12 residues. With 6 bases removed from V and 1 base from J, the gap between germline ends came to 4 bases. Germline CDR1 reads LNHDA; CDR2 reads SQIVND (reference sequence).

The chain links TRBV19 to TRBJ2-5, with 12 bases identical to TRBD2. The J segment lost 5 bases and the V segment lost 6 bases, leaving 7 bases of the junction unmatched. CDR1 and CDR2 from the germline V gene are LNHDA and SQIVND (reference sequence). The CDR3 runs 15 residues. The CDR3 nucleotides read TGTGCCAGTAGCCTCCTAGCGGGAGGGCTGGAGACCCAGTACTTC. Its translation is CASSLLAGGLETQYF.

The J gene is TRBJ1-4, the V gene TRBV18; 7 bases map to TRBD1. The CDR3 loop spans 16 amino acids. Germline lookup yields CDR1 KGHSH and CDR2 LQKENI. The trim removed 2 bases at V and 0 bases at J, leaving 3 bases unmatched. As DNA, the CDR3 is TGTGCCAGCTCACCAATCCAGGGGGCAACTAATGAAAAACTGTTTTTT. The encoded protein is CASSPIQGATNEKLFF.

This clone was counted a single time. The chain recombines TRBV7-9 with TRBJ1-2; 9 bases are shared with TRBD1. The CDR3 is made up of 14 amino acids. Trimming removed 4 bases from V and 7 bases from J; junction bases left unmatched: 7. Per germline, CDR1 SEHNR and CDR2 FQNEAQ (reference sequence). The CDR3 spells CASSSSQGAGGYTF. Written as DNA, the CDR3 is TGTGCCAGCAGCTCCTCACAGGGGGCAGGTGGCTACACCTTC.

The chain employs TRBV19 and TRBJ1-2; D unresolved. V was shortened by 3 bases and J by 2 bases, with 7 bases between the two germline ends. The CDR3 loop spans 13 amino acids. The germline V gene encodes CDR1 LNHDA and CDR2 SQIVND (reference sequence). The CDR3 DNA follows: TGTGCCAGTAGTATCGGGGTCAACTATGGCTACACCTTC. It yields the protein CASSIGVNYGYTF.

The chain employs TRBV2 and TRBJ2-7, with 12 bases that match TRBD2. Losses at the gene ends were 5 bases for V and 8 bases for J; bases not matched to a gene: 7. CDR1 is SNHLY and CDR2 is FYNNEI in the germline V gene. This CDR3 has 14 residues. The CDR3 reads CASSYETSGSQQYF. The CDR3 DNA is TGTGCCAGCAGTTATGAGACTAGCGGGAGTCAGCAGTACTTC.

The gene calls are TRBV28 and TRBJ1-1; D is unclear. The CDR3 totals 14 residues. Between the trimmed V and J ends, which lost 7 bases and 0 bases, there was a span of 12 bases. From germline, CDR1 is MDHEN and CDR2 SYDVKM. CDR3 loop: CASIFGRMNTEAFF. CDR3 nucleotides: TGTGCCAGCATTTTCGGCAGGATGAACACTGAAGCTTTCTTT.

The chain recombines TRBV7-2 with TRBJ1-2; 7 nucleotides agree with TRBD1. The CDR3 covers 14 residues. Losses at the gene ends were 4 bases for V and 4 bases for J; bases not matched to a gene: 6. Germline V CDR1 and CDR2: SGHTA, FQGNSA. CDR3 sequence (DNA): TGTGCCAGCAGCTCACGGACAGGCCCCTATGGCTACACCTTC. Translating it yields CASSSRTGPYGYTF. Drawing the rest from reference TRBV7-2 and TRBJ1-2, the complete variable domain is GAGVSQSPSNKVTEKGKDVELRCDPISGHTALYWYRQSLGQGLEFLIYFQGNSAPDKSGLPSDRFSAERTGGSVSTLTIQRTQQEDSAVYLCASSSRTGPYGYTFGSGTRLTVV.

V and J are TRBV29-1 and TRBJ2-2; maybe TRBD2 (6 bases). Deletions cut 4 bases from V and 6 bases from J, with 18 bases between. The CDR3 is 15 amino acids. Germline V gene data show CDR1 as SQVTM and CDR2 as ANQGSEA. The CDR3 spells CSVGRVVGGAGELFF. The CDR3 DNA is TGCAGCGTTGGCAGGGTAGTCGGAGGGGCCGGGGAGCTGTTTTTT.

The chain couples TRBV7-6 to TRBJ2-7; TRBD1 might be the D (5 bases). This CDR3 spans 15 amino acids. The V gene's germline CDR1 is SGHVS and CDR2 FNYEAQ. V was shortened by 5 bases and J by 5 bases, with 19 bases between the two germline ends. DNA of the CDR3: TGTGCCAGCAGCCAAATGGGCAAGGGGTCAAACGAGCAGTACTTC. This encodes CASSQMGKGSNEQYF. The entire variable domain, with the rest obtained from reference TRBV7-6 and TRBJ2-7, is as follows: GAGVSQSPRYKVTKRGQDVALRCDPISGHVSLYWYRQALGQGPEFLTYFNYEAQQDKSGLPNDRFSAERPEGSISTLTIQRTEQRDSAMYRCASSQMGKGSNEQYFGPGTRLTVT.

CDR3 region: CASSLNRGAGNTIYF. The CDR3 bases are TGTGCCAGCAGCCTCAACAGGGGCGCTGGAAACACCATATATTTT. J is TRBJ1-3 and V is TRBV4-2; 7 bases line up with TRBD1. CDR3 length equals 15 residues. The germline V gene has CDR1 LGHNA and CDR2 YNFKEQ. Trimming at V came to 4 bases and at J to 2 bases, leaving 5 bases not matched to a gene.

The V gene is TRBV4-2, the J gene TRBJ1-1; unclear D gene. CDR3 length equals 13 residues. The V gene's germline CDR1 is LGHNA and CDR2 YNFKEQ. The V gene lost 10 bases and the J gene lost 0 bases, with 12 bases spanning the gap. The CDR3 DNA is TGTGCCACCCGACGGGAAATGAACACTGAAGCTTTCTTT. This sequence encodes CATRREMNTEAFF.

The chain joins TRBV6-1 to TRBJ2-2; no clear D. The germline V and J ends were trimmed by 5 bases and 2 bases, with 9 bases remaining between them. CDR3 length equals 14 residues. Germline CDR1 reads MNHNS; CDR2 reads SASEGT. CDR3 nucleotide sequence: TGTGCCAGCAGTTATAATCCCAACACCGGGGAGCTGTTTTTT. This encodes CASSYNPNTGELFF.

V is TRBV7-2 and J is TRBJ2-6; D might be TRBD2 (6 bases). In germline, CDR1 is SGHTA, CDR2 FQGNSA. V shed 5 bases and J shed 0 bases, with 17 bases lying between them. The CDR3 is made up of 18 amino acids. CDR3 DNA sequence: TGTGCCAGCAGCCCCTGGGGCGGGGCCAGCTCTGGGGCCAACGTCCTGACTTTC. This encodes CASSPWGGASSGANVLTF.